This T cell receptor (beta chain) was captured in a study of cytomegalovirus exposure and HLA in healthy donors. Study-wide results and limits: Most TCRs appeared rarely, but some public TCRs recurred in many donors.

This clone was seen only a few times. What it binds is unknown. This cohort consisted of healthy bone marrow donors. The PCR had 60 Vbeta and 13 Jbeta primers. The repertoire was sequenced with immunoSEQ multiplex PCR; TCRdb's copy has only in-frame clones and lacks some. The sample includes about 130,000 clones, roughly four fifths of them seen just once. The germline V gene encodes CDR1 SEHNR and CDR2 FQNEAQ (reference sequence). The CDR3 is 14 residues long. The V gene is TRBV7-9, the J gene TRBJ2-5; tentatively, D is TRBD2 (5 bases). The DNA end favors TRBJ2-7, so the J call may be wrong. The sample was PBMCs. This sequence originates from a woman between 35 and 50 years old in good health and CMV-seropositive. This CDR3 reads CASSSDLTSYEQYF. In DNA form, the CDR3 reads TGTGCCAGCAGCTCGGACTTGACCTCCTACGAGCAGTACTTC.